These 26 T cell receptor beta chains originate from one sample sequenced in a study of cytomegalovirus exposure and HLA in healthy donors. This PCR relied on a set of 60 Vbeta primers and 13 Jbeta primers. Using immunoSEQ multiplex PCR, the repertoire was profiled, and TCRdb retains in-frame clones only, with some absent. The sample gives over 150,000 clones, approximately 85% of which show up once; around 5% is in the top ten. Source material: PBMCs. The origin of the receptors is a girl between 10 and 17 years old in good health and CMV-seropositive.

The rearrangement joins TRBV19 to TRBJ1-5; TRBD1 matches at 8 bases. This CDR3 spans 17 amino acids. With V trimmed by 1 base and J by 3 bases, 8 bases remained unmatched. The germline V gene encodes CDR1 LNHDA and CDR2 SQIVND (reference sequence). The CDR3 sequence: CASSIGLPDRDNQPQHF. DNA for the CDR3: TGTGCCAGTAGTATAGGATTACCGGACAGGGACAATCAGCCCCAGCATTTT.

The V gene is TRBV6-1, the J gene TRBJ2-5, with TRBD2 matching 11 bases. This CDR3 comprises 17 residues. CDR1 and CDR2 from the germline V gene are MNHNS and SASEGT. Losses at the gene ends were 4 bases for V and 5 bases for J; bases not matched to a gene: 12. CDR3 nucleotides: TGTGCCAGCAGTGGGCCTAGTTCTAGCGGGGGGCACGAGACCCAGTACTTC. It is translated as CASSGPSSSGGHETQYF.

The gene calls are TRBV5-6 and TRBJ2-7; no firm D call. V lost 1 base to trimming and J lost 6 bases, with 17 bases between them. The CDR3 length is 15 residues. Germline lookup yields CDR1 SGHDT and CDR2 YYEEEE. The CDR3 loop is CASSLYPGPPSEQYF. CDR3 coding DNA: TGTGCCAGCAGCTTGTATCCGGGTCCCCCGTCCGAGCAGTACTTC.

This chain links TRBV19 with TRBJ1-1; weak D call: TRBD1 (5 bases). The germline V and J ends were trimmed by 5 bases and 1 base, with 11 bases remaining between them. Germline assignment: CDR1 LNHDA and CDR2 SQIVND (reference sequence). CDR3 length: 14 residues. The CDR3, as DNA: TGTGCCAGTAGTCCCTACGACAGGAACACTGAAGCTTTCTTT. Encoded protein: CASSPYDRNTEAFF.

The chain employs TRBV5-6 and TRBJ1-3; D may be TRBD1 (5 bases). This CDR3 is 14 amino acids long. V was pared by 2 bases and J by 4 bases, with 10 bases between. Germline values: CDR1 SGHDT, CDR2 YYEEEE. CDR3 loop: CASSLDRHGNTIYF. The CDR3 DNA is TGTGCCAGCAGCTTAGACAGACACGGAAACACCATATATTTT. The full variable domain, completed using reference TRBV5-6 and TRBJ1-3, is DAGVTQSPTHLIKTRGQQVTLRCSPKSGHDTVSWYQQALGQGPQFIFQYYEEEERQRGNFPDRFSGHQFPNYSSELNVNALLLGDSALYLCASSLDRHGNTIYFGEGSWLTVV.

A word on this clone: The same CDR3 also results from other DNA sequences found in this sample. The J gene is TRBJ1-5, the V gene TRBV2; 8 bases are a match to TRBD1. V was clipped by 7 bases and J by 4 bases; unmatched bases: 3. The germline gives CDR1 SNHLY, CDR2 FYNNEI. The CDR3 has 13 amino acids. The CDR3: CASKGQVNQPQHF. CDR3 nucleotide sequence: TGTGCCAGCAAGGGACAGGTTAATCAGCCCCAGCATTTT.

The V gene is TRBV5-1, the J gene TRBJ1-1; D remains ambiguous. This CDR3 is built from 16 residues. Germline CDR1 is SGHRS and CDR2 is YFSETQ. V lost 1 base, J lost 1 base, and 14 bases lay in between. In DNA form, the CDR3 reads TGCGCCAGCAGCTTGAATCCTCCGGGGTGGAACACTGAAGCTTTCTTT. Protein product: CASSLNPPGWNTEAFF.

On this clone itself: One end of the junction varies from germline; a read error may be responsible. This sequence joins TRBV7-9 and TRBJ2-7; TRBD1 agrees at 8 bases. Looked up from germline, CDR1 is SEHNR and CDR2 is FQNEAQ (reference sequence). This CDR3 spans 14 amino acids. Here the CDR3 DNA reads TGTTCCAGCAGCTTAGAGACAGGGGTATACGAGCAGTACTTC. It codes for CSSSLETGVYEQYF.

This rearrangement joins TRBV7-3 to TRBJ1-2; 7 bases line up with TRBD1. This CDR3 contains 17 residues. V shed 0 bases, J shed 1 base, and the junction held 8 bases outside the gene matches. Germline CDR1 reads SGHTA; CDR2 reads FQGTGA. For the CDR3, the DNA is TGTGCCAGCAGCTTAACGCATCAACAGGGGATTAACTATGGCTACACCTTC. Translation: CASSLTHQQGINYGYTF.

The gene calls are TRBV7-9 and TRBJ2-5, with D possibly being TRBD1 (5 bases). V was shortened by 5 bases and J by 5 bases, with 18 bases between the two germline ends. Germline CDR1 SEHNR, CDR2 FQNEAQ (reference sequence). CDR3 length: 15 amino acids. The CDR3 bases are TGTGCCAGCAGCCCGGACACCCAGGCATACGAGACCCAGTACTTC. Translating gives CASSPDTQAYETQYF. The full variable domain, rest sourced from reference TRBV7-9 and TRBJ2-5, is DTGVSQNPRHKITKRGQNVTFRCDPISEHNRLYWYRQTLGQGPEFLTYFQNEAQLEKSRLLSDRFSAERPKGSFSTLEIQRTEQGDSAMYLCASSPDTQAYETQYFGPGTRLLVL.

This clone was seen only once. The gene calls are TRBV7-9 and TRBJ1-2; maybe TRBD1 (5 bases). CDR1 and CDR2 from the germline V gene are SEHNR and FQNEAQ (reference sequence). Trimming shortened V by 2 bases and J by 6 bases, and 10 bases separated the two germline ends. The CDR3 runs 13 residues. The CDR3 DNA sequence: TGTGCCAGCAGCTTATCCCAGGGCCATGGCTACACCTTC. It encodes CASSLSQGHGYTF.

There are a few counts of this clone. The chain recombines TRBV28 with TRBJ1-2; TRBD1 matches 7 bases. Trimming took 9 bases from V and 4 from J; bases not matched to a gene: 8. The CDR3 runs to 13 residues. Germline lookup yields CDR1 MDHEN and CDR2 SYDVKM. CDR3 DNA: TGTGCCAGTTTAACAGGGGCCAGCTATGGCTACACCTTC. It is translated as CASLTGASYGYTF.

This sequence joins TRBV18 and TRBJ2-7, with D possibly matching TRBD2 (6 bases). Germline-derived CDR1 and CDR2 are KGHSH and LQKENI. V was shortened by 6 bases and J by 3 bases, with 12 bases between the two germline ends. The CDR3 length is 13 residues. CDR3 DNA sequence: TGTGCCAGCTCTGGGGAGGTTGACTACGAGCAGTACTTC. Residues: CASSGEVDYEQYF. Full variable domain (missing parts from reference TRBV18 and TRBJ2-7): NAGVMQNPRHLVRRRGQEARLRCSPMKGHSHVYWYRQLPEEGLKFMVYLQKENIIDESGMPKERFSAEFPKEGPSILRIQQVVRGDSAAYFCASSGEVDYEQYFGPGTRLTVT.

This chain links TRBV5-6 with TRBJ2-5; D is perhaps TRBD1 (5 bases). Germline assignment: CDR1 SGHDT and CDR2 YYEEEE. The CDR3 is 15 amino acids. Between the trimmed V and J ends, which lost 0 bases and 3 bases, there was a span of 12 bases. The CDR3 protein is CASSLARTKKETQYF. In DNA form, the CDR3 reads TGTGCCAGCAGCTTGGCCAGGACAAAGAAAGAGACCCAGTACTTC.

The rearrangement links TRBV11-3 to TRBJ2-7; 9 bases are a match to TRBD2. CDR3 length equals 14 residues. Germline assignment: CDR1 SGHNT and CDR2 YENEEA. V lost 0 bases to trimming and J lost 5 bases; unmatched junction nucleotides: 2. This CDR3 reads CASSLDASGDEQYF. DNA of the CDR3: TGTGCCAGCAGCTTAGATGCTAGCGGGGACGAGCAGTACTTC.

This chain uses TRBV5-1 with TRBJ2-1; 9 bases line up with TRBD1. The CDR3 covers 15 residues. Looked up from germline, CDR1 is SGHRS and CDR2 is YFSETQ. V shed 4 bases, J shed 4 bases, and the junction held 6 bases outside the gene matches. The CDR3 loop reads CASSPRDRAYNEQFF. Written as DNA, the CDR3 is TGCGCCAGCAGCCCCCGGGACAGGGCATACAATGAGCAGTTCTTC.

The rearrangement links TRBV29-1 to TRBJ1-2, with D possibly TRBD1 on 6 matching bases. Germline CDR1 reads SQVTM; CDR2 reads ANQGSEA. The V end was cut by 4 bases, the J end by 5 bases, with 14 bases between. CDR3 length equals 13 residues. The CDR3 protein is CSVVAGDDYGYTF. The CDR3 DNA follows: TGCAGCGTTGTGGCAGGGGACGATTATGGCTACACCTTC.

The chain's CDR3 is CASTDRGYMNTEAFF. CDR3 DNA sequence: TGTGCCAGTACAGACAGGGGGTACATGAACACTGAAGCTTTCTTT. The rearrangement joins TRBV19 to TRBJ1-1, with 9 bases identical to TRBD1. Trimming at V came to 7 bases and at J to 0 bases, leaving 6 bases not matched to a gene. The CDR3 is made up of 15 amino acids. Germline values: CDR1 LNHDA, CDR2 SQIVND (reference sequence).

The rearrangement uses TRBV2 and TRBJ2-1; 9 bases line up with TRBD2. J was trimmed by 7 bases and V by 7 bases; bases with no gene match: 17. The CDR3 covers 17 residues. From germline, CDR1 is SNHLY and CDR2 FYNNEI. The CDR3 here is CASNEGLGGLALNEQFF. In DNA form, the CDR3 reads TGTGCCAGCAACGAGGGGTTAGGGGGACTAGCTCTGAATGAGCAGTTCTTC.

This chain connects TRBV18 to TRBJ2-7; maybe TRBD1 (6 bases). The CDR3 length is 14 residues. Germline CDR1 KGHSH, CDR2 LQKENI. V lost 1 base and J 5 bases, leaving 12 bases between the germline ends. The CDR3 bases are TGTGCCAGCTCACCACGAAGACAGGACGACGAGCAGTACTTC. It specifies CASSPRRQDDEQYF.

The chain has TRBV7-8 and TRBJ1-2; no clear D gene. Per the germline V gene, CDR1 is SGHVS and CDR2 is FQNEAQ. Trimming took off 3 bases at V and 2 bases at J, with 13 bases between the two ends. This CDR3 is 15 amino acids long. The CDR3 coding sequence is TGTGCCAGCAGCTTTTTTGGGCCGTCAAACTATGGCTACACCTTC. Its translation: CASSFFGPSNYGYTF.

The J gene is TRBJ1-5, the V gene TRBV4-2; D gene unclear. Trimming cost V 0 bases and J 6 bases, with 12 bases left between them. This CDR3 is built from 15 residues. Germline V gene data show CDR1 as LGHNA and CDR2 as YNFKEQ. The CDR3 is CASSQDRVVSQPQHF. The CDR3 DNA follows: TGTGCCAGCAGCCAAGATCGAGTGGTGAGTCAGCCCCAGCATTTT.

This sequence joins TRBV5-5 and TRBJ1-1; D not certain. The CDR3 runs 12 residues. Germline assignment: CDR1 SGHKS and CDR2 YYEKEE (reference sequence). V lost 0 bases to trimming and J lost 5 bases, with 5 bases between them. The CDR3 region has the DNA TGTGCCAGCAGCTTGGGGGCAACTGAAGCTTTCTTT. It is translated as CASSLGATEAFF.

The V and J genes are TRBV4-1 and TRBJ1-1; 8 bases are shared with TRBD1. This CDR3 has 17 residues. Germline V gives CDR1 MGHRA, CDR2 YSYEKL. Trimming cost V 5 bases and J 0 bases; bases outside gene matches: 11. Here the CDR3 DNA reads TGCGCCAGCAGCGCCCCGGACAGGGATCTCATGAACACTGAAGCTTTCTTT. Protein: CASSAPDRDLMNTEAFF.

This clone was seen once. The rearrangement uses TRBV6-1 and TRBJ2-3; 8 nucleotides agree with TRBD2. V lost 2 bases to trimming and J lost 8 bases; unmatched junction nucleotides: 12. The CDR3 has 16 amino acids. Germline CDR1 and CDR2: MNHNS and SASEGT. The CDR3 bases are TGTGCCAGCAGTGAAATATTCGGAGCGGGGGCGTTTACGCAGTATTTT. Its protein product is CASSEIFGAGAFTQYF.

V and J are TRBV5-4 and TRBJ1-2; 9 bases are a match to TRBD1. The CDR3 has 16 amino acids. Germline trimming cut 0 bases from V and 4 bases from J; bases unmatched to any gene: 7. The V gene's germline CDR1 is SGHNT and CDR2 YYREEE (reference sequence). The CDR3 loop is CASSLARDRAGYGYTF. In DNA form, the CDR3 reads TGTGCCAGCAGCTTGGCACGGGACAGGGCGGGCTATGGCTACACCTTC.